Listed below are T cell receptor beta chains from one sample, sequenced in a study of blood T cells in healthy people across ages. TCRdb reprocessed the 5' RACE reads via MiXCR and lists one record per CDR3 protein. The sample records some 760,000 distinct CDR3 sequences, roughly 25% being singletons. This sample also belongs to another study, concerning T cells of mothers and their children.

The specimen was blood. These receptor sequences come from a boy aged 5-17 years in good health. Both conserved end residues are part of each CDR3. The order of the fields is V gene, D gene, J gene, clone size, CDR3 DNA, CDR3 protein. D genes are given only for firm matches. Clone size appears in some rows only: once, few, many, or a class for an expanded clone.

>TRBV6-1|TRBD1|TRBJ2-2|-
TGTGCCAGCAGGAGGGACAGGGATATCGGGGAGCTGTTTTTT
CASRRDRDIGELFF
>TRBV20-1|TRBD1|TRBJ1-4|few
TGCAGTGCTCGGACAGGGCCCAATGAAAAACTGTTTTTT
CSARTGPNEKLFF
>TRBV7-6|TRBD2|TRBJ2-7|-
TGTGCCAGCAGCACTAGCGGGGGGAGCTCCTACGAGCAGTACTTC
CASSTSGGSSYEQYF
>TRBV28|-|TRBJ2-7|few
TGTGCCAGCCACACGTCTGGCGAGCAGTACTTC
CASHTSGEQYF
>TRBV19|TRBD2|TRBJ2-1|-
TGTGCCAGTAGCTCAGGACAGGGACTAGCGGGAGCCAATGAGCAGTTCTTC
CASSSGQGLAGANEQFF
>TRBV20-1|-|TRBJ2-1|few
TGCAGTGCTCCTGACAGGACCTACACTGAGCAGTTCTTC
CSAPDRTYTEQFF
>TRBV5-6|-|TRBJ2-5|-
TGTGCCAGTACCCCAGAAGCTGGACAAGAGACCCAGTACTTC
CASTPEAGQETQYF
>TRBV28|-|TRBJ2-7|-
TGTGCCAGCAGAGAGGGATATCGGGAGCAGTACTTC
CASREGYREQYF
>TRBV12-3/TRBV12-4|-|TRBJ2-5|-
TGTGCCAGCGGTCCTCCTTCCCAAGAGACCCAGTACTTC
CASGPPSQETQYF
>TRBV11-2|TRBD1|TRBJ2-4|-
TGTGCCAGCAGCCCTGACAGGGGGCGCTTCATTCAGTACTTC
CASSPDRGRFIQYF
>TRBV20-1|-|TRBJ2-3|few
TGCAGTGCTAGTCCGGAGGCCCGGACAGATACGCAGTATTTT
CSASPEARTDTQYF
>TRBV28|TRBD2|TRBJ2-7|few
TGTGCCAGCAGTTTCTTACTAGCGGGAGACGGGAGTAGAAGCTACGAGCAGTACTTC
CASSFLLAGDGSRSYEQYF
>TRBV12-1|-|TRBJ2-1|-
TGTGCCAGCAGCTTCTCTCGAAGGACTAGCGGGATCGATGGGCAGTTCTTC
CASSFSRRTSGIDGQFF
>TRBV25-1|-|TRBJ2-7|few
TGTGCCAGCAGTGTTGGGGGACAACCTTACGAGCAGTACTTC
CASSVGGQPYEQYF
>TRBV2|-|TRBJ2-2|few
TGTGCCAGCAGTGTGGGACACCTCACCGGGGAGCTGTTTTTT
CASSVGHLTGELFF
>TRBV7-6|-|TRBJ1-1|few
TGTGCCAGCAGCTTAAGGAGGTACGACACTGAAGCTTTCTTT
CASSLRRYDTEAFF
>TRBV20-1|-|TRBJ1-2|few
TGCAGTGCTCGGAGTAAGACAGGTCTACACAGCTACACCTTC
CSARSKTGLHSYTF
>TRBV5-1|TRBD1|TRBJ2-7|few
TGCGCCAGCAGCGGAGAGACATCGGGACAGGGTAGGAGGGAGCAGTACTTC
CASSGETSGQGRREQYF
>TRBV7-9|TRBD2|TRBJ2-3|-
TGTGCCAGCAGCCCACGACTAGCGGGAGGGGACACAGATACGCAGTATTTT
CASSPRLAGGDTDTQYF
>TRBV4-3|-|TRBJ2-2|-
TGCGCCAGCAGCCAAGATACAGGGTCCGGACCTGTAAACACCGGGGAGCTGTTTTTT
CASSQDTGSGPVNTGELFF
>TRBV3-1|TRBD2|TRBJ2-1|-
TGTGCCAGCAGCCAAGACAGCGGGGGGCGAAATGAGCAGTTCTTC
CASSQDSGGRNEQFF
>TRBV20-1|-|TRBJ2-3|-
TGCAGTGCTTCCACTAACCCAATAAGCACAGATACGCAGTATTTT
CSASTNPISTDTQYF
>TRBV2|TRBD1|TRBJ2-1|-
TGTGCCAGCAGAGATAACAGGGGGTCCTATCTGGGGCAGTTCTTC
CASRDNRGSYLGQFF
>TRBV28|-|TRBJ1-5|-
TGTGCCAGCAGTACCACGGACTTAATCCTTGGCAATCAGCCCCAGCATTTT
CASSTTDLILGNQPQHF
>TRBV20-1|-|TRBJ2-1|-
TGCAGTGCTAGTTTGCTTCCCCCCGGTGGTGATGAGCAGTTCTTC
CSASLLPPGGDEQFF
>TRBV6-5|TRBD2|TRBJ2-1|-
TGTGCCAGCAGTTACGGTTTGTCTAGCGGAGCCTACAATGAGCAGTTCTTC
CASSYGLSSGAYNEQFF
>TRBV7-7|-|TRBJ2-5|-
TGTGCTAGCAGCTTATCCCGGACAGCGCAAGAGACCCAGTACTTC
CASSLSRTAQETQYF
>TRBV11-2|-|TRBJ2-5|-
TGTGCCAGCAGCCCAACCTGGGAAGAGACCCAGTACTTC
CASSPTWEETQYF
>TRBV5-1|TRBD1|TRBJ2-1|-
TGCGCCAGCAGGTCCACCGGGACAGGGGTTAGTGAGCAGTTCTTC
CASRSTGTGVSEQFF
>TRBV4-2|TRBD2|TRBJ2-4|once
TGTGCCAGCAGCCAAGATGTAGCGGGAGTAACCAAAAACATTCAGTACTTC
CASSQDVAGVTKNIQYF